This T cell receptor beta chain was retrieved from a study of T cell changes during pregnancy in multiple sclerosis. Germline trimming cut 10 bases from V and 6 bases from J; bases unmatched to any gene: 12. This CDR3 contains 13 residues. Germline assignment: CDR1 MNHEY and CDR2 SMNVEV (reference sequence). Using immunoSEQ multiplex PCR, the repertoire was profiled, and TCRdb retains in-frame clones only, with some absent. The repertoire holds about 20,000 clones, with around nine tenths as singletons. This TCR was sampled from a female donor in good health, enrolled as a control in a pregnancy study. The V and J genes are TRBV27 and TRBJ2-7; 7 bases are a match to TRBD1. The sample in question was CD8+ T cells from peripheral blood mononuclear cells, obtained in the second trimester of pregnancy. The chain's CDR3 is CATPRQGRGEQYF. DNA of the CDR3: TGTGCCACCCCGCGACAGGGAAGAGGCGAGCAGTACTTC.